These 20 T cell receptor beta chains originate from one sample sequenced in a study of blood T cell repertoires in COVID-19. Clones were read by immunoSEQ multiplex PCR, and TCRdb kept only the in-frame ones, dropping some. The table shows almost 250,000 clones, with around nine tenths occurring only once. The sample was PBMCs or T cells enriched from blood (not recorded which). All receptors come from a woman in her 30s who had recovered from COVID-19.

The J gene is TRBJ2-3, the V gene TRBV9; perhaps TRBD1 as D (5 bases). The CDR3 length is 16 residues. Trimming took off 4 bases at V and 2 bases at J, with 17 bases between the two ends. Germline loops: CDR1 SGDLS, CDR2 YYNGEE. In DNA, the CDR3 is TGTGCCAGCAGCCTTCAGACAGACTTATACACAGATACGCAGTATTTT. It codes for CASSLQTDLYTDTQYF.

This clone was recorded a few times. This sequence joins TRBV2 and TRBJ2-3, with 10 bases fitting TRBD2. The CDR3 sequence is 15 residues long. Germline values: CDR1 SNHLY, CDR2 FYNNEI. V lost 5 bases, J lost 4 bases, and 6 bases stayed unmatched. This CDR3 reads CASSSLAGRADTQYF. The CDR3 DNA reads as TGTGCCAGCAGTTCACTAGCGGGGCGGGCAGATACGCAGTATTTT. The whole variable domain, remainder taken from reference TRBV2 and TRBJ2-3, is EPEVTQTPSHQVTQMGQEVILRCVPISNHLYFYWYRQILGQKVEFLVSFYNNEISEKSEIFDDQFSVERPDGSNFTLKIRSTKLEDSAMYFCASSSLAGRADTQYFGPGTRLTVL.

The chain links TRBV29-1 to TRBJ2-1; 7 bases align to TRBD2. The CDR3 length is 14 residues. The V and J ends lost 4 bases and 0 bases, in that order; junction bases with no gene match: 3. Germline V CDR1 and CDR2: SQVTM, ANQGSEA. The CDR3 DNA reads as TGCAGCGTTGGGGGGGGGAGCTCCTACAATGAGCAGTTCTTC. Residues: CSVGGGSSYNEQFF.

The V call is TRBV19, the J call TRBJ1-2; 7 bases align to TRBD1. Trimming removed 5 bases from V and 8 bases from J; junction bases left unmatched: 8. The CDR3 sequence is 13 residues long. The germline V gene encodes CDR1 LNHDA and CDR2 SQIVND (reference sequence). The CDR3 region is CASSPDRARGYTF. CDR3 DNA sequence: TGTGCCAGTAGTCCAGACAGGGCAAGGGGCTACACCTTC.

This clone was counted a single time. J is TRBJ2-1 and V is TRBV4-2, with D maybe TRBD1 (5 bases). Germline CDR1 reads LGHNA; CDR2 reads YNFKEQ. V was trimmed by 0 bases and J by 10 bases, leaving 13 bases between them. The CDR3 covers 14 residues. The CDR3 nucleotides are TGTGCCAGCAGCCAAGAACTGTCAGGGTGGGAGCAGTTCTTC. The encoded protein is CASSQELSGWEQFF.

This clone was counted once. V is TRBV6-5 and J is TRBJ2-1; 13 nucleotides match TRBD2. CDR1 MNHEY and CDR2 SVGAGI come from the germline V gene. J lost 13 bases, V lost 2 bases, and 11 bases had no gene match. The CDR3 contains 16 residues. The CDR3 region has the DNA TGTGCCAGCAGTTACGGGACGACTAGCGGGAGGACTAGACAGTTCTTC. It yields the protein CASSYGTTSGRTRQFF.

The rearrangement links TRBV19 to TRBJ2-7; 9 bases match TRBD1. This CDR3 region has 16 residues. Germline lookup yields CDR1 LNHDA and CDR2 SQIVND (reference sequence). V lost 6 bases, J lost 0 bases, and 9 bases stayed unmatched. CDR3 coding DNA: TGTGCCAGTAGGGGGCCGGGACAGGGCAGCTCCTACGAGCAGTACTTC. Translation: CASRGPGQGSSYEQYF.

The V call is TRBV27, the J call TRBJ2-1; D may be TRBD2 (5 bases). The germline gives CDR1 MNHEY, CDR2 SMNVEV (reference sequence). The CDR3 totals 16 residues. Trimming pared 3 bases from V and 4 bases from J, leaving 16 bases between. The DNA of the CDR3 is TGTGCCAGCAGTTTTGAAATCGGACGGACTTACAATGAGCAGTTCTTC. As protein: CASSFEIGRTYNEQFF.

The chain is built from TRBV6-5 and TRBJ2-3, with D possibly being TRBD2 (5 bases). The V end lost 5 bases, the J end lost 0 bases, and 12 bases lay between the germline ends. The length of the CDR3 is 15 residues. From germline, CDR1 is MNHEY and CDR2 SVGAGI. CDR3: CASSRRDYSTDTQYF. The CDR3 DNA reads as TGTGCCAGCAGTAGACGGGATTACAGCACAGATACGCAGTATTTT.

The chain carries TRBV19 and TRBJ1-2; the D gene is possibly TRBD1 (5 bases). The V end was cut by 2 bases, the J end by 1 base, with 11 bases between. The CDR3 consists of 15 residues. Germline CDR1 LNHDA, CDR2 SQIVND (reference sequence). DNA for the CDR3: TGTGCCAGTAGTATAAACCGGGACTATAACTATGGCTACACCTTC. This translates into CASSINRDYNYGYTF.

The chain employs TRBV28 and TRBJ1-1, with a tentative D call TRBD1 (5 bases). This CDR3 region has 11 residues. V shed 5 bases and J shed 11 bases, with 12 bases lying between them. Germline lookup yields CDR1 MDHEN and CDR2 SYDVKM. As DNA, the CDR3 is TGTGCCAGCAGTGACGGGGGAAGGGCTTTCTTT. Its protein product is CASSDGGRAFF.

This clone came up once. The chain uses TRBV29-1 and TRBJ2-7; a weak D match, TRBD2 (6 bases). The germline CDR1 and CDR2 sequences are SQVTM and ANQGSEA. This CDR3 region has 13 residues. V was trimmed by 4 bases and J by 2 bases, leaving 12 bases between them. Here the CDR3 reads CSVGLGEAYEQYF. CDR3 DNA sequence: TGCAGCGTTGGTCTTGGGGAGGCCTACGAGCAGTACTTC.

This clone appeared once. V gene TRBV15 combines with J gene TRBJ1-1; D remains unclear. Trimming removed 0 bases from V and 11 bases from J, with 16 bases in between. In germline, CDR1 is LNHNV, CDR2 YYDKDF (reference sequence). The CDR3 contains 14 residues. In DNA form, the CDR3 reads TGTGCCACCAGCAGAGATTCCCTCCCACGAGGGGCTTTCTTT. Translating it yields CATSRDSLPRGAFF. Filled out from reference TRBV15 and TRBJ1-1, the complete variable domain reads DAMVIQNPRYQVTQFGKPVTLSCSQTLNHNVMYWYQQKSSQAPKLLFHYYDKDFNNEADTPDNFQSRRPNTSFCFLDIRSPGLGDTAMYLCATSRDSLPRGAFFGQGTRLTVV.

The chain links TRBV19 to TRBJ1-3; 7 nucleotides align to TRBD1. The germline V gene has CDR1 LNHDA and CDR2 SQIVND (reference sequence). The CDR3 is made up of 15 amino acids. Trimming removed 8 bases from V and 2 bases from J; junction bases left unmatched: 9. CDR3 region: CASRAITGAGNTIYF. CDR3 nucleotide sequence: TGTGCCAGTCGTGCCATAACAGGGGCTGGAAACACCATATATTTT.

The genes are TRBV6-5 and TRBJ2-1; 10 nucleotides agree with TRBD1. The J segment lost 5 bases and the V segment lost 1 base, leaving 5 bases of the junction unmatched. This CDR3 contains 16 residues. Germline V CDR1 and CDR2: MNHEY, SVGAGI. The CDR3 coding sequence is TGTGCCAGCAGTTACTTGGGACAGGGGTCAAACAATGAGCAGTTCTTC. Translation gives CASSYLGQGSNNEQFF.

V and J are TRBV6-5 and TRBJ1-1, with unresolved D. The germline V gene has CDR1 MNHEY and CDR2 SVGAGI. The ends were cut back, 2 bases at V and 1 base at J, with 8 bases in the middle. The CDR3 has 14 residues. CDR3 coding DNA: TGTGCCAGCAGTTACACTCCAGGGAACACTGAAGCTTTCTTT. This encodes CASSYTPGNTEAFF.

The CDR3 region is CASSIGQGAYGYTF. The CDR3 DNA sequence: TGTGCCAGTAGTATCGGACAGGGCGCCTATGGCTACACCTTC. The chain links TRBV19 to TRBJ1-2; 8 bases map to TRBD1. The CDR3 covers 14 residues. Germline assignment: CDR1 LNHDA and CDR2 SQIVND (reference sequence). Trimming removed 3 bases from V and 4 bases from J; junction bases left unmatched: 4.

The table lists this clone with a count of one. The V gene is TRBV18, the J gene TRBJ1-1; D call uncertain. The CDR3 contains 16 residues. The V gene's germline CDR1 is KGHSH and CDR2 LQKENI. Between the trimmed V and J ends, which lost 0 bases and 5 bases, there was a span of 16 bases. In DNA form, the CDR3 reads TGTGCCAGCTCACCACCGTTGATTACTAGGGCTACTGAAGCTTTCTTT. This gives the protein CASSPPLITRATEAFF.

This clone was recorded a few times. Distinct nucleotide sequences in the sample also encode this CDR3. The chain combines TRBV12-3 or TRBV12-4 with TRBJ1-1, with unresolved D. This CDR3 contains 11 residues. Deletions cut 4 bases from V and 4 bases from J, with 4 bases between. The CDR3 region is CASSSITEAFF. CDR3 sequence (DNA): TGTGCCAGCAGTTCAATCACTGAAGCTTTCTTT.

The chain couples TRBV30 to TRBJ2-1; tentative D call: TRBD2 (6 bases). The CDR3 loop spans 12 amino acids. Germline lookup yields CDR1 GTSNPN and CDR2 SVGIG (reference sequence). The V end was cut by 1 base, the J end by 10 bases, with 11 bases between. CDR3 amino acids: CAWSAGVGEQFF. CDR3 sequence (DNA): TGTGCCTGGAGTGCGGGGGTCGGGGAGCAGTTCTTC.